Shown below are 6 T cell receptor beta chains from a single sample sequenced in a study of spatial heterogeneity in lung cancer. TCRdb passed the 5' RACE reads through MiXCR, listing each CDR3 protein once. The sample lists around 4,000 distinct CDR3 sequences; approximately 9% were seen once. The time point here: sample taken at primary tumor resection. Sequenced material: normal lung tissue next to the tumor, taken at surgery. The source of these receptors is a female donor with early-stage non-small cell lung cancer.

This clonotype is labeled as medium-sized (0.01 to 0.1%). The chain couples TRBV7-2 to TRBJ1-6; maybe TRBD1 (5 bases). CDR3 size: 15 residues. The germline CDR1 and CDR2 sequences are SGHTA and FQGNSA. Trimming removed 1 base from V and 9 bases from J, with 13 bases in between. The CDR3 protein is CASSLVQGGVSPLHF. CDR3 nucleotide sequence: TGTGCCAGCAGCTTAGTTCAGGGAGGGGTTTCACCCCTCCACTTT.

This clonotype is medium-sized by share. The V and J genes are TRBV3-1 and TRBJ1-1; D might be TRBD1 (5 bases). Germline V gene data show CDR1 as LGHDT and CDR2 as YNNKEL (reference sequence). Trimming removed 0 bases from V and 6 bases from J, with 11 bases in between. The CDR3 has 14 amino acids. The CDR3: CASSQEGVRSEAFF. In DNA form, the CDR3 reads TGTGCCAGCAGCCAAGAGGGGGTTAGGTCTGAAGCTTTCTTT. Full variable domain (remainder filled in from reference TRBV3-1 and TRBJ1-1): DTAVSQTPKYLVTQMGNDKSIKCEQNLGHDTMYWYKQDSKKFLKIMFSYNNKELIINETVPNRFSPKSPDKAHLNLHINSLELGDSAVYFCASSQEGVRSEAFFGQGTRLTVV.

This clonotype qualifies as medium-sized. V is TRBV5-4 and J is TRBJ1-2; D may be TRBD1 (5 bases). Germline CDR1 reads SGHNT; CDR2 reads YYREEE (reference sequence). The CDR3 runs to 11 residues. The V end was cut by 1 base, the J end by 9 bases, with 7 bases between. CDR3 coding DNA: TGTGCCAGCAGCTTGTGGGGGAGCTACACCTTC. It encodes CASSLWGSYTF.

This clonotype is medium-sized in the sample. The CDR3 DNA reads TGTGCCAGCAAAGGGGCCGGGGGCTCCTACAATGAGCAGTTCTTC. Protein sequence: CASKGAGGSYNEQFF. The gene calls are TRBV7-2 and TRBJ2-1, with a weak D call TRBD2 (6 bases). CDR1 and CDR2 from the germline V gene are SGHTA and FQGNSA. The germline V and J ends were trimmed by 7 bases and 0 bases, with 13 bases remaining between them. The CDR3 is 15 amino acids.

This clonotype rates as medium-sized (0.01 to 0.1%). The chain has TRBV30 and TRBJ1-1, with 7 bases aligning to TRBD1. The CDR3 is made up of 13 amino acids. V lost 3 bases and J lost 5; bases outside the gene matches: 6. Germline CDR1 and CDR2: GTSNPN and SVGIG (reference sequence). The CDR3 loop reads CAWRGSGGTEAFF. The CDR3 DNA reads as TGTGCCTGGAGGGGGTCAGGGGGAACTGAAGCTTTCTTT.

The V and J genes are TRBV12-3 or TRBV12-4 and TRBJ2-5; the D is unclear. The V and J ends lost 2 bases and 5 bases respectively, with 9 bases between them. This CDR3 contains 13 residues. CDR3 nucleotide sequence: TGTGCCAGCAGTTTAATGAAGGCGGAGACCCAGTACTTC. Amino acid sequence: CASSLMKAETQYF.